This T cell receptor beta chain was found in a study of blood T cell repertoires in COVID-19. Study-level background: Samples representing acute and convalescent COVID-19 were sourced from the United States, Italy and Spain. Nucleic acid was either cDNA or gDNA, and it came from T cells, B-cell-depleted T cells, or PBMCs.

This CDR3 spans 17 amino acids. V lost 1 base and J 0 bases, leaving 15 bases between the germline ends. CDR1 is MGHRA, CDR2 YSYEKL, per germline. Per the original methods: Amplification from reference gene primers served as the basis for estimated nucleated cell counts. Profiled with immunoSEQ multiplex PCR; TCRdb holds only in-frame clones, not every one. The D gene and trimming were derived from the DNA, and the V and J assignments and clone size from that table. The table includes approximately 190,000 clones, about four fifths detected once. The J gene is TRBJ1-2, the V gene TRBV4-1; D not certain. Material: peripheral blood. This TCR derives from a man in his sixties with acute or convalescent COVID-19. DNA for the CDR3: TGCGCCAGCAGCCAAGGGGGAGGGAATCTGGCTAACTATGGCTACACCTTC. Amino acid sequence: CASSQGGGNLANYGYTF.